A selection of T cell receptor beta chains follows, all from one sample in a study of blood T cell repertoires in COVID-19. Generated by immunoSEQ multiplex PCR, the TCRdb table keeps only in-frame clones and is missing some. The sample lists under 150,000 clones; around nine tenths were seen once. The source material was peripheral blood. Receptor source: a man in his sixties with COVID-19, enrolled during active disease. The CDR3 runs from the conserved cysteine through the conserved F or W. A D gene is named only where the DNA matches it firmly. Some rows have no size entry. The others give once, few or many, or a class for an expanded clone.

V,D,J,size,CDR3,DNA
TRBV19,TRBD1,TRBJ1-2,.,CASTIPGDRGLYGYTF,TGTGCCAGTACGATACCTGGGGACAGGGGGTTGTATGGCTACACCTTC
TRBV6-2/TRBV6-3,TRBD1,TRBJ2-1,.,CASSYSPSRQGSSYNEQFF,TGTGCCAGCAGTTACTCGCCCTCCCGACAGGGGAGCTCCTACAATGAGCAGTTCTTC
TRBV18,TRBD1,TRBJ2-4,.,CASSPQSSGTGELGIQYF,TGTGCCAGCTCACCACAGAGCAGTGGGACAGGGGAGTTAGGCATTCAGTACTTC
TRBV7-3,TRBD2,TRBJ2-3,.,CASSLTAASGTDTQYF,TGTGCCAGCAGCTTAACGGCGGCTAGCGGAACAGATACGCAGTATTTT
TRBV18,TRBD2,TRBJ2-1,once,CASSPRSSGRFYEQFF,TGTGCCAGCTCCCCCCGGTCTAGCGGGAGATTCTATGAGCAGTTCTTC
TRBV11-3,TRBD1,TRBJ2-3,.,CASSLTGDLSDTQYF,TGTGCCAGCAGCTTAACAGGGGACCTGTCAGATACGCAGTATTTT
TRBV24-1,TRBD2,TRBJ2-3,.,CATSDPGLAETDTQYF,TGTGCCACCAGTGATCCCGGACTAGCGGAAACAGATACGCAGTATTTT
TRBV19,TRBD1,TRBJ1-4,.,CASSTGTDLDLVATNEKLFF,TGTGCCAGTAGTACTGGGACAGATCTCGACCTAGTTGCAACTAATGAAAAACTGTTTTTT
TRBV10-3,TRBD2,TRBJ2-2,.,CAATRAGANTGELFF,TGTGCCGCCACCCGCGCGGGAGCGAACACCGGGGAGCTGTTTTTT
TRBV2,.,TRBJ2-7,.,CASFTSGGRAYEQYF,TGTGCCAGCTTCACTTCTGGGGGCAGGGCCTACGAGCAGTACTTC
TRBV4-1,.,TRBJ1-5,once,CASSHRVVQPQHF,TGCGCCAGCAGCCACAGGGTCGTGCAGCCCCAGCATTTT
TRBV5-1,.,TRBJ2-7,.,CASSRDNYEQYF,TGCGCCAGCAGCCGGGACAACTACGAGCAGTACTTC
TRBV5-8,TRBD1,TRBJ1-5,.,CASSLAGQGINNQPQHF,TGTGCCAGCAGCTTGGCCGGACAGGGGATTAATAATCAGCCCCAGCATTTT
TRBV7-9,TRBD2,TRBJ2-3,.,CASSLVLAGSTDTQYF,TGTGCCAGCAGCTTAGTCCTAGCGGGATCCACAGATACGCAGTATTTT
TRBV5-5,TRBD1,TRBJ1-4,.,CASSPTRDSTPVKLFF,TGTGCCAGCAGCCCCACCCGGGACAGCACCCCTGTAAAACTGTTTTTT
TRBV5-1,.,TRBJ2-3,.,CASDSGQTPRDTQYF,TGCGCCAGCGACTCAGGACAGACCCCCAGAGATACGCAGTATTTT
TRBV13,TRBD1,TRBJ2-4,.,CASSLRSTGEIQYF,TGTGCCAGCAGCCTAAGATCGACAGGGGAGATTCAGTACTTC
TRBV11-1,.,TRBJ2-7,.,CASSLDRGEQYF,TGTGCCAGCAGCTTAGACCGAGGCGAGCAGTACTTC
TRBV24-1,TRBD2,TRBJ2-1,.,CATSDPTSGRARNEQFF,TGTGCCACCAGTGATCCGACTAGCGGGAGGGCCAGGAATGAGCAGTTCTTC
TRBV30,TRBD1,TRBJ1-2,few,CAWSMGQYGYTF,TGTGCCTGGAGTATGGGACAGTATGGCTACACCTTC
TRBV6-4,.,TRBJ1-1,.,CASRPSQYRGTEAFF,TGTGCCAGCAGGCCCTCTCAATACAGAGGGACTGAAGCTTTCTTT
TRBV12-3/TRBV12-4,.,TRBJ2-5,.,CASTRGWSETQYF,TGTGCCAGCACCCGAGGGTGGTCAGAGACCCAGTACTTC
TRBV9,.,TRBJ2-7,.,CASSLDSYPSYEQYF,TGTGCCAGCAGCTTAGACTCATACCCCTCCTACGAGCAGTACTTC
TRBV2,.,TRBJ1-5,.,CASSAFNQPQHF,TGTGCCAGCAGTGCATTTAATCAGCCCCAGCATTTT
TRBV5-4,.,TRBJ1-2,.,CASSLGGGPNYGYTF,TGTGCCAGCAGCTTGGGGGGCGGCCCAAACTATGGCTACACCTTC
TRBV6-1,.,TRBJ1-2,.,CASSEGAVLYGYTF,TGTGCCAGCAGTGAAGGGGCAGTCCTCTATGGCTACACCTTC
TRBV7-9,.,TRBJ1-1,once,CASSLEQFNTEAFF,TGTGCCAGCAGCTTAGAACAATTCAACACTGAAGCTTTCTTT
TRBV19,TRBD2,TRBJ2-2,.,CASSSLAGEGELFF,TGTGCCAGTAGTTCGCTAGCGGGAGAGGGGGAGCTGTTTTTT
TRBV5-1,.,TRBJ1-4,.,CASSRGAGKDEKLFF,TGCGCCAGCAGCCGGGGGGCAGGAAAAGATGAAAAACTGTTTTTT
TRBV7-3,TRBD2,TRBJ2-1,.,CASSLGLAGVYEQFF,TGTGCCAGCAGCTTAGGGCTAGCGGGAGTGTATGAGCAGTTCTTC
TRBV6-2/TRBV6-3,.,TRBJ2-7,.,CASSYGHRSYEQYF,TGTGCCAGCAGTTACGGTCACAGATCCTACGAGCAGTACTTC
TRBV21-1,.,TRBJ1-5,.,CASSKARPLRPNQPQHF,TGTGCCAGCAGCAAAGCCCGACCCCTCAGGCCTAATCAGCCCCAGCATTTT
TRBV18,TRBD1,TRBJ1-2,.,CASSPPGQGLPGYTF,TGTGCCAGCTCACCACCGGGACAGGGGTTGCCTGGCTACACCTTC
TRBV5-1,TRBD1,TRBJ2-7,.,CASSGGQSTDEQYF,TGCGCCAGCAGCGGGGGACAGAGTACGGACGAGCAGTACTTC
TRBV19,.,TRBJ2-2,.,CASSLTTNTGELFF,TGTGCCAGTAGTTTGACTACGAACACCGGGGAGCTGTTTTTT
TRBV30,TRBD1,TRBJ1-2,once,CAWGDRGANYGYTF,TGTGCCTGGGGGGACAGGGGAGCTAACTATGGCTACACCTTC
TRBV24-1,.,TRBJ2-5,.,CATSRQNEETQYF,TGTGCCACCAGTCGACAGAATGAAGAGACCCAGTACTTC
TRBV5-1,TRBD1,TRBJ1-2,.,CASSTGTGGNYGYTF,TGCGCCAGCAGCACTGGGACAGGGGGCAACTATGGCTACACCTTC
TRBV5-1,TRBD1,TRBJ1-1,.,CASSLEADRVGTEAFF,TGCGCCAGCAGCCTCGAAGCGGACAGGGTTGGGACTGAAGCTTTCTTT
TRBV4-1,TRBD2,TRBJ2-2,.,CASSLLGTSGSSGELFF,TGCGCCAGCAGCCTTCTCGGGACTAGCGGGAGCTCCGGGGAGCTGTTTTTT
TRBV7-6,.,TRBJ2-1,once,CASSLVVASESSYNEQFF,TGTGCCAGCAGCTTAGTTGTGGCTAGCGAAAGCTCCTACAATGAGCAGTTCTTC
TRBV9,.,TRBJ2-1,.,CASSVGRRENEQFF,TGTGCCAGCAGCGTGGGGAGGCGGGAAAATGAGCAGTTCTTC
TRBV2,TRBD1,TRBJ1-5,.,CASILTGQGDQPQHF,TGTGCCAGCATCCTGACCGGACAGGGCGATCAGCCCCAGCATTTT
TRBV20-1,TRBD2,TRBJ2-3,.,CSASPYRGGDTDTQYF,TGCAGTGCTAGTCCTTATCGGGGGGGGGACACAGATACGCAGTATTTT
TRBV18,TRBD1,TRBJ1-1,.,CASSPGTGEAFF,TGTGCCAGCTCACCAGGGACAGGTGAAGCTTTCTTT
TRBV28,.,TRBJ1-4,.,CAITSLAGNENLFF,TGTGCCATTACTTCTCTTGCGGGGAATGAAAATCTGTTTTTT
TRBV19,TRBD2,TRBJ2-3,.,CASSIRSRLASTDTQYF,TGTGCCAGTAGTATTCGGTCCCGACTAGCGAGCACAGATACGCAGTATTTT
TRBV20-1,TRBD1,TRBJ1-6,.,CSASDRGASGGSPLHF,TGCAGTGCTAGTGACAGGGGGGCGTCGGGTGGTTCACCCCTCCACTTT
TRBV2,TRBD1,TRBJ1-2,.,CASRGRDRKHGYTF,TGTGCCAGCAGAGGCCGGGACAGGAAGCATGGCTACACCTTC
TRBV29-1,.,TRBJ1-2,.,CSVELAPQRGYTF,TGCAGCGTTGAGTTGGCCCCCCAGAGGGGCTACACCTTC
TRBV5-4,TRBD1,TRBJ2-7,.,CASSFFPGQGSHEQYF,TGTGCCAGCAGCTTTTTTCCGGGACAGGGATCCCACGAGCAGTACTTC
TRBV9,TRBD2,TRBJ2-7,.,CASSGGLAGEEEQYF,TGTGCCAGCAGCGGGGGACTAGCGGGAGAGGAGGAGCAGTACTTC
TRBV7-3,.,TRBJ1-2,.,CASARRGNYTF,TGTGCCAGCGCTAGGAGGGGTAACTACACCTTC
TRBV6-5,TRBD2,TRBJ2-7,.,CASSKTSGTYEQYF,TGTGCCAGCAGTAAGACTAGCGGTACCTACGAGCAGTACTTC
TRBV24-1,TRBD2,TRBJ2-1,.,CATSDTSGWSYNEQFF,TGTGCCACCAGTGATACTAGCGGGTGGTCCTACAATGAGCAGTTCTTC